This TCR beta chain was identified in a study of CD8+ T cells in alopecia areata. Extracted RNA was reverse transcribed, and the resulting cDNA served as sequencing template. Clones were sequenced by immunoSEQ multiplex PCR, and TCRdb holds only the in-frame ones, with some missing. The sample carries roughly 110,000 clones, 84% recorded once. Specified treatment: oral pan-JAK inhibitor, 5-10 mg twice daily. T lymphocytes (CD4+ and CD8+) were sorted from PBMCs. The CDR3 runs 13 residues. V was cut by 4 bases and J by 8 bases, with 14 bases left in between. The germline V gene encodes CDR1 SGHNT and CDR2 YENEEA.

Sequencing was performed on CD8+ T cells sorted from blood, taken at week 24, from a patient treated with tofacitinib. The chain is built from TRBV11-3 and TRBJ1-1; tentative D call: TRBD1 (5 bases). The receptor was isolated from a human donor with alopecia areata. CDR3 protein: CASSSLRQPEAFF. The CDR3 DNA follows: TGTGCCAGCAGCTCCTTACGACAGCCGGAAGCTTTCTTT.